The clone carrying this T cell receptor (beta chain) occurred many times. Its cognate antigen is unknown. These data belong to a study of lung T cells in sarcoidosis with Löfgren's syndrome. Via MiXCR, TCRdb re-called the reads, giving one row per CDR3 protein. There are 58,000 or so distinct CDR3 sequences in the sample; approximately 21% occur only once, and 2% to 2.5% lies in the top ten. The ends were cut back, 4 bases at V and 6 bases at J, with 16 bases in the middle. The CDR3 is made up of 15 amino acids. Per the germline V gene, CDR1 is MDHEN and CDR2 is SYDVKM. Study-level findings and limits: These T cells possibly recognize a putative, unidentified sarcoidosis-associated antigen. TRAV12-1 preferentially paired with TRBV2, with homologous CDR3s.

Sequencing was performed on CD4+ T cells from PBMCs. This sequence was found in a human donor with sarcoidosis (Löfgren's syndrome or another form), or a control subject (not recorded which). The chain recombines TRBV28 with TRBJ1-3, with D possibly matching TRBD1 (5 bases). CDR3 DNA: TGTGCCAGCAGTTCCGTCCGGCAGGGCCAAAACACCATATATTTT. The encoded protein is CASSSVRQGQNTIYF.